The TCR beta chain under discussion was sequenced for a study of OX40 agonist ivuxolimab in advanced cancers. Study summary: It was permissible to have had prior anti-PD-1, anti-PD-L1 or anti-CTLA-4 therapy, and over 35% had some.

Assay: immunoSEQ multiplex PCR; the TCRdb copy retains only in-frame clones and omits some. The profile covers about 41,000 clones, with around 85% appearing a single time and under 3.5% taken by the ten largest. The CDR3 is 15 amino acids. Germline lookup yields CDR1 LNHDA and CDR2 SQIVND (reference sequence). V trimming: 3 bases; J trimming: 5 bases; junction bases outside the gene matches: 7. Sampled blood was obtained at baseline, cycle 4 day 1, and cycle 7 day 1. This chain joins TRBV19 and TRBJ2-3; 8 bases match TRBD2. This specimen was CD4+ or CD8+ T cells sorted from blood, taken in a trial of the OX40 agonist ivuxolimab. The sequence came from an adult with an advanced solid tumor such as melanoma, head and neck, liver or kidney cancer. The CDR3 region is CASSMIGRALDTQYF. The CDR3 coding sequence is TGTGCCAGTAGTATGATCGGGAGGGCCCTAGATACGCAGTATTTT.